A single sample gave rise to the 29 T cell receptor beta chains below, sequenced in a study of T-cell memory formation after mild COVID-19. TCRdb independently ran MiXCR on the 5' RACE reads; one entry per CDR3 protein. The table has under 250,000 distinct CDR3 sequences, around 25% seen once. The sequencing input was PBMCs or a T cell subset sorted from them (not recorded which). These receptors were collected from an adult woman who had mild COVID-19 (a few samples of this study predate the infection). Cell type and time point are not known.

The chain's CDR3 is CASSYLGPSYNEQFF. CDR3 in DNA: TGTGCCAGCAGTTACTTGGGCCCTTCCTACAATGAGCAGTTCTTC. V and J are TRBV6-5 and TRBJ2-1; no clear D. With 1 base removed from V and 1 base from J, the gap between germline ends came to 8 bases. Germline V lookup: CDR1 MNHEY, CDR2 SVGAGI. This CDR3 spans 15 amino acids.

This clonotype came up a few times. The rearrangement joins TRBV29-1 to TRBJ1-2; D is possibly TRBD1 (5 bases). The V and J ends lost 7 bases and 2 bases respectively, with 14 bases between them. The CDR3 covers 13 residues. Germline V lookup: CDR1 SQVTM, CDR2 ANQGSEA. The CDR3 loop is CSGGDGANYGYTF. CDR3 DNA sequence: TGCAGCGGGGGGGACGGTGCGAACTATGGCTACACCTTC.

The chain combines TRBV11-2 with TRBJ1-5; the D is unclear. Trimming removed 1 base from V and 7 bases from J, with 8 bases in between. In germline, CDR1 is SGHAT, CDR2 FQNNGV. CDR3 length equals 13 residues. In nucleotides, the CDR3 is TGTGCCAGCAGCTTAGGAGTAGAACAGCCCCAGCATTTT. This sequence encodes CASSLGVEQPQHF.

The chain couples TRBV7-6 to TRBJ2-5, with 14 bases fitting TRBD2. This CDR3 comprises 15 residues. The ends lost 5 bases at V and 5 bases at J; junction bases unmatched: 4. The germline V gene has CDR1 SGHVS and CDR2 FNYEAQ. CDR3 DNA sequence: TGTGCCAGCAGCCAAAGACTAGCGGGAGGGGAGACCCAGTACTTC. It encodes CASSQRLAGGETQYF.

CDR3 in DNA: TGTGCCAGCAGCCCCCGGGGGTCCCCCTACGAGCAGTACTTC. This translates into CASSPRGSPYEQYF. The chain combines TRBV3-1 with TRBJ2-7; TRBD2 is a possible D gene (6 bases). V lost 4 bases and J lost 2, with 12 bases in between. CDR1 LGHDT and CDR2 YNNKEL come from the germline V gene (reference sequence). The CDR3 runs 14 residues.

The chain couples TRBV13 to TRBJ2-1, with 8 bases identical to TRBD2. This CDR3 has 15 amino acids. After removal of 6 bases from V and 7 bases from J, the junction contained 11 bases not matched to a gene. The germline gives CDR1 PRHDT, CDR2 FYEKMQ (reference sequence). In DNA, the CDR3 is TGTGCCAGCAGTTCACACCAGCGGGAGTTGAATGAGCAGTTCTTC. Protein product: CASSSHQRELNEQFF.

This sequence joins TRBV11-2 and TRBJ2-7; D is perhaps TRBD2 (5 bases). The V and J ends lost 3 bases and 3 bases respectively, with 12 bases between them. CDR1 SGHAT and CDR2 FQNNGV come from the germline V gene. This CDR3 spans 14 amino acids. This CDR3 is CASSFPGRGYEQYF. The CDR3 bases are TGTGCCAGCAGCTTCCCGGGTCGGGGCTACGAGCAGTACTTC.

The J gene is TRBJ2-3, the V gene TRBV9, with 9 bases matching TRBD1. The germline CDR1 and CDR2 sequences are SGDLS and YYNGEE. V was pared by 3 bases and J by 4 bases, with 9 bases of the junction left unmatched. This CDR3 is 16 amino acids long. The CDR3 sequence: CASSEGGQGGPDTQYF. In nucleotides, the CDR3 is TGTGCCAGCAGCGAAGGGGGACAGGGAGGACCAGATACGCAGTATTTT.

This chain joins TRBV12-3 or TRBV12-4 and TRBJ1-1; D unresolved. V lost 0 bases, J lost 1 base, and 6 bases lay in between. CDR3 length: 14 residues. The CDR3 loop is CASSLAPGNTEAFF. The CDR3 nucleotides read TGTGCCAGCAGTTTAGCGCCGGGGAACACTGAAGCTTTCTTT.

The chain recombines TRBV12-3 or TRBV12-4 with TRBJ2-3, with 9 nucleotides matching TRBD2. The CDR3 has 15 residues. J lost 6 bases, V lost 6 bases, and 10 bases had no gene match. As DNA, the CDR3 is TGTGCCAGCAGCCAGGGAGCGGGGGGCCCCGATACGCAGTATTTT. This encodes CASSQGAGGPDTQYF.

This clonotype occurred a few times. The chain combines TRBV7-9 with TRBJ2-1; D is unclear. The germline gives CDR1 SEHNR, CDR2 FQNEAQ (reference sequence). The V and J ends lost 0 bases and 6 bases respectively, with 6 bases between them. This CDR3 is 13 amino acids long. CDR3 in DNA: TGTGCCAGCAGCTTAGCGGAGCGCAATGAGCAGTTCTTC. Translating gives CASSLAERNEQFF.

This rearrangement joins TRBV6-7 to TRBJ2-1; a weak D match, TRBD1 (5 bases). TRBV6-7 qualifies as an ORF whose function is uncertain. The CDR3 runs 17 residues. The V and J ends lost 2 bases and 6 bases respectively, with 20 bases between them. DNA for the CDR3: TGTGCCAGCAGTTACACAGGTCTAGTTACGCAGGTCAATGAGCAGTTCTTC. Translating it yields CASSYTGLVTQVNEQFF.

V is TRBV6-4 and J is TRBJ2-1; 12 bases map to TRBD2. With 6 bases clipped from V and 6 bases from J, the junction kept 12 bases outside the gene matches. The CDR3 sequence is 17 residues long. Germline loops: CDR1 MRHNA, CDR2 SNTAGT. Here the CDR3 DNA reads TGTGCCAGCAGCAAACTAGCGGGGGGACCAAATAGCAATGAGCAGTTCTTC. This translates into CASSKLAGGPNSNEQFF.

Only a few counts were recorded for this clonotype. The chain has TRBV4-1 and TRBJ1-2; D perhaps matches TRBD1 (5 bases). Germline lookup yields CDR1 MGHRA and CDR2 YSYEKL. The CDR3 has 15 amino acids. V lost 2 bases and J lost 4, with 14 bases in between. In DNA, the CDR3 is TGCGCCAGCAGCCAATGGCACGACAGACTCTATGGCTACACCTTC. Its protein product is CASSQWHDRLYGYTF.

The sample holds a few counts of this clonotype. V gene TRBV25-1 combines with J gene TRBJ1-2; TRBD1 matches 8 bases. CDR3 size: 17 residues. The V and J ends lost 1 base and 8 bases, in that order; junction bases with no gene match: 15. Per the germline V gene, CDR1 is MGHDK and CDR2 is SYGVNS. CDR3 nucleotide sequence: TGTGCCAGCAGTGAATCGACGACAGGGGTGGAAACTCGGGGCTACACCTTC. Its translation is CASSESTTGVETRGYTF.

This clonotype was detected only a few times. V is TRBV7-2 and J is TRBJ2-7; 13 bases map to TRBD2. The CDR3 is made up of 15 amino acids. V lost 2 bases to trimming and J lost 4 bases; unmatched junction nucleotides: 2. CDR1 SGHTA and CDR2 FQGNSA come from the germline V gene. The CDR3: CASSLQTSGGYEQYF. The CDR3 DNA is TGTGCCAGCAGCTTACAGACTAGCGGGGGGTACGAGCAGTACTTC.

The V call is TRBV30, the J call TRBJ1-1; D not certain. The germline V gene has CDR1 GTSNPN and CDR2 SVGIG (reference sequence). The CDR3 sequence is 13 residues long. Trimming left V 3 bases short and J 0 bases short, with 8 bases between. As DNA, the CDR3 is TGTGCCTGGAGAGTGGGGTTGAACACTGAAGCTTTCTTT. Protein sequence: CAWRVGLNTEAFF.

This clonotype was counted a few times. The CDR3 nucleotides are TGTGCCAGCAGCGCACGACAGCCTAGCACAGATACGCAGTATTTT. The encoded protein is CASSARQPSTDTQYF. The chain combines TRBV7-2 with TRBJ2-3, with a tentative D call TRBD1 (5 bases). Trimming cost V 5 bases and J 0 bases, with 12 bases left between them. Germline lookup yields CDR1 SGHTA and CDR2 FQGNSA. CDR3 size: 15 residues.

V and J are TRBV4-1 and TRBJ2-1; D remains ambiguous. The CDR3 runs 12 residues. Germline V lookup: CDR1 MGHRA, CDR2 YSYEKL. The V and J ends lost 4 bases and 7 bases respectively, with 8 bases between them. CDR3 region: CASSREKNEQFF. CDR3 DNA: TGCGCCAGCAGCCGAGAGAAGAATGAGCAGTTCTTC.

The genes are TRBV27 and TRBJ2-7, with D tentatively TRBD1 or TRBD2 (5 bases each). Trimming took 2 bases from V and 2 from J, leaving 10 bases between them. The CDR3 runs to 14 residues. CDR1 is MNHEY, CDR2 SMNVEV, per germline (reference sequence). CDR3 coding DNA: TGTGCCAGCAGTTTAGGGGGACGTCCCTACGAGCAGTACTTC. Protein: CASSLGGRPYEQYF.

The V call is TRBV20-1, the J call TRBJ2-1, with 7 positions matching TRBD2. The CDR3 runs to 11 residues. V lost 3 bases, J lost 9 bases, and 2 bases stayed unmatched. Germline loops: CDR1 DFQATT, CDR2 SNEGSKA (reference sequence). The DNA for the CDR3 is TGCAGTGCTAGGACTAGCACTGAGCAGTTCTTC. It encodes CSARTSTEQFF.

This chain uses TRBV9 with TRBJ2-1, with D unresolved. V was cut by 0 bases and J by 5 bases, with 6 bases left in between. Germline V gives CDR1 SGDLS, CDR2 YYNGEE. This CDR3 comprises 13 residues. The CDR3 nucleotides read TGTGCCAGCAGCGTAGAGTACAACAATGAGCAGTTCTTC. It yields the protein CASSVEYNNEQFF.

The chain carries TRBV29-1 and TRBJ2-1, with a tentative D call TRBD2 (5 bases). This CDR3 is built from 13 residues. Germline-derived CDR1 and CDR2 are SQVTM and ANQGSEA. The ends were cut back, 0 bases at V and 10 bases at J, with 13 bases in the middle. In nucleotides, the CDR3 is TGCAGCGTTGAAGACTGGGGAGTAGCAGAGCAGTTCTTC. It yields the protein CSVEDWGVAEQFF.

In its sample, this clonotype was seen a few times. This sequence joins TRBV4-1 and TRBJ2-3; 7 bases match TRBD2. The CDR3 loop spans 15 amino acids. The junction had 7 bases not matched to a gene; V was cut back by 4 bases and J by 3 bases. Germline CDR1 MGHRA, CDR2 YSYEKL. DNA for the CDR3: TGCGCCAGCAGCCTAACGACCGGGGGGACAGATACGCAGTATTTT. Protein: CASSLTTGGTDTQYF.

In this sample, this clonotype turned up a few times. The chain recombines TRBV9 with TRBJ2-5; D call uncertain. CDR1 and CDR2 from the germline V gene are SGDLS and YYNGEE. This CDR3 has 17 residues. The V end lost 4 bases, the J end lost 2 bases, and 21 bases lay between the germline ends. The CDR3 sequence is CASSPARLRSVQETQYF. CDR3 in DNA: TGTGCCAGCAGCCCCGCCCGATTGCGATCCGTTCAAGAGACCCAGTACTTC.

V gene TRBV3-1 combines with J gene TRBJ1-1, with TRBD1 matching over 8 bases. Per germline, CDR1 LGHDT and CDR2 YNNKEL (reference sequence). The ends lost 1 base at V and 1 base at J; junction bases unmatched: 2. CDR3 length: 15 residues. CDR3 sequence (DNA): TGTGCCAGCAGCCAAGCCGGACAGGGGAACACTGAAGCTTTCTTT. It encodes CASSQAGQGNTEAFF.

This sequence joins TRBV20-1 and TRBJ2-3; TRBD1 or TRBD2 may be the D gene (6 bases each). CDR3 size: 16 residues. Germline lookup yields CDR1 DFQATT and CDR2 SNEGSKA (reference sequence). V shed 4 bases and J shed 2 bases, with 19 bases lying between them. The CDR3 sequence: CSAMPRGPRLTDTQYF. CDR3 coding DNA: TGCAGTGCTATGCCCCGGGGGCCCCGACTCACAGATACGCAGTATTTT.

The rearrangement links TRBV7-7 to TRBJ2-5, with 9 bases fitting TRBD1. This CDR3 has 16 amino acids. With 5 bases clipped from V and 5 bases from J, the junction kept 12 bases outside the gene matches. Germline CDR1 and CDR2: SSHAT and FNYEAQ (reference sequence). For the CDR3, the DNA is TGTGCCAGCAGCGTTACCTTTGGACAGGGGATGGAGACCCAGTACTTC. Translation gives CASSVTFGQGMETQYF.

The genes are TRBV7-6 and TRBJ1-6; D gene ambiguous. CDR3 size: 18 residues. Trimming took 5 bases from V and 0 from J, leaving 17 bases between them. Looked up from germline, CDR1 is SGHVS and CDR2 is FNYEAQ. The CDR3 reads CASSPEPPESSYNSPLHF. The CDR3 DNA sequence: TGTGCCAGCAGCCCAGAGCCACCGGAGAGCTCCTATAATTCACCCCTCCACTTT.